This TCR beta chain was sequenced in a study of blood T cells in healthy people across ages. Study-wide points: Age advanced and TCR beta diversity per million T cells fell, roughly linearly.

A sample-barcoded 5' primer and a J-beta primer mix were used in a second PCR of roughly 6 to 11 cycles. All cDNA molecules were each tagged by a template-switch adaptor with 12 random nucleotides. TCRdb recomputed calls from the 5' RACE reads with MiXCR, one row per CDR3 protein. The top ten clones hold about a fifth of a sample with fewer than 1,000,000 distinct CDR3 sequences, approximately 44% of them seen once. This clonotype has more than one count but fewer than ten. The antigen is undetermined. Each individual donor underwent a draw of 8.5 to 10 milliliters of peripheral blood. Extraction yielded at least 5 micrograms of total RNA per sample. With V trimmed by 0 bases and J by 5 bases, 9 bases remained unmatched. This CDR3 spans 18 amino acids. Germline CDR1 SGHVS, CDR2 FQNEAQ.

Sequencing was performed on blood. The chain recombines TRBV7-8 with TRBJ2-3, with 12 bases matching TRBD2. The origin of this receptor is a man between 60 and 75 years old in good health. CDR3 nucleotides: TGTGCCAGCAGCTTAGCCCCTAGCGGGGGGGTCAATGGAGATACGCAGTATTTT. Its protein is CASSLAPSGGVNGDTQYF.